This T cell receptor beta chain emerged from a study of T cells in Graves' hyperthyroidism and ophthalmopathy. Regions amplified from RNA transcripts were the TCR beta CDR3 regions. The primer set for the first-round RT-PCR of the TCR CDR3 was HTBI. From the multiplex PCR reads, TCRdb called clonotypes with MiXCR, one entry per CDR3 protein. The sample records about 420,000 distinct CDR3 sequences, roughly an eighth being singletons. Lactation, pregnancy, other autoimmune disease or uncontrolled infection excluded patients. Comments on this clonotype: The antigen is undetermined.

Study-level findings and limits: A 13 V-J model separated ophthalmopathy from stable hyperthyroidism.

The material sequenced was blood. This sequence was found in a woman between 18 and 30 years old with Graves' hyperthyroidism.

The CDR3 DNA reads as TGTGCCAGCTCAACCGGGACTAGCGGGGCCTACGAGCAGTACTTC. Amino acid sequence: CASSTGTSGAYEQYF. The chain joins TRBV18 to TRBJ2-7, with 13 bases that match TRBD2. The CDR3 runs 15 residues. V gave up 5 bases and J gave up 2 bases; unmatched junction bases: 3. CDR1 and CDR2 (germline): KGHSH, LQKENI. The full variable domain, in which reference TRBV18 and TRBJ2-7 provide the parts outside the CDR3, is NAGVMQNPRHLVRRRGQEARLRCSPMKGHSHVYWYRQLPEEGLKFMVYLQKENIIDESGMPKERFSAEFPKEGPSILRIQQVVRGDSAAYFCASSTGTSGAYEQYFGPGTRLTVT.